These 17 T cell receptor beta chains came from one sample sequenced in a study of vaccination and CD4 T cells after COVID-19. Researchers used the Oncomine TCR Beta short-read assay to sequence DNA from cultured CD4+ T cells. Each CDR3 protein is one row after TCRdb ran MiXCR on the PCR reads. The sample gives around 19,000 distinct CDR3 sequences, roughly 37% of which show up once; less than 20% is in the top ten. As for treatment: 10-day PBMC culture with coronavirus spike peptide pools or control peptides (ViraFEST assay). Antigens for these TCRs are unknown. Sequences were derived from CD4+ T cells from blood, cultured in vitro, sampled before SARS-CoV-2 vaccination. The receptors were gathered from a human donor who received a COVID-19 vaccine.

The genes are TRBV2 and TRBJ2-7; TRBD1 aligns across 8 bases. CDR1 is SNHLY, CDR2 FYNNEI, per germline. The CDR3 loop spans 15 amino acids. V lost 5 bases and J lost 2; bases outside the gene matches: 8. This CDR3 reads CASSLDRVYAYEQYF. In nucleotides, the CDR3 is TGTGCCAGCAGTCTGGACAGGGTATACGCCTACGAGCAGTACTTC.

The chain has TRBV7-7 and TRBJ2-1; D gene ambiguous. The CDR3 has 13 residues. With 2 bases removed from V and 4 bases from J, the gap between germline ends came to 6 bases. Per the germline V gene, CDR1 is SSHAT and CDR2 is FNYEAQ (reference sequence). DNA of the CDR3: TGTGCCAGCAGCTTAAGTCGATACAATGAGCAGTTCTTC. Translation gives CASSLSRYNEQFF.

The chain carries TRBV11-2 and TRBJ2-7; D not certain. The CDR3 contains 13 residues. V was shortened by 1 base and J by 2 bases, with 6 bases between the two germline ends. Per the germline V gene, CDR1 is SGHAT and CDR2 is FQNNGV. This chain's CDR3 is CASSLGYPYEQYF. In DNA form, the CDR3 reads TGTGCCAGCAGCTTAGGCTACCCCTACGAGCAGTACTTC.

The rearrangement uses TRBV24-1 and TRBJ2-1; 7 nucleotides agree with TRBD2. This CDR3 comprises 16 residues. From germline, CDR1 is KGHDR and CDR2 SFDVKD. V shed 0 bases, J shed 4 bases, and the junction held 5 bases outside the gene matches. The CDR3 loop is CATSDLGRGKYNEQFF. For the CDR3, the DNA is TGTGCCACCAGTGATTTGGGGAGGGGAAAGTACAATGAGCAGTTCTTC.

A few counts support this clonotype. The chain recombines TRBV30 with TRBJ2-3; TRBD2 aligns across 9 bases. V shed 0 bases and J 1 base; nucleotides not matched to a gene: 5. Germline lookup yields CDR1 GTSNPN and CDR2 SVGIG (reference sequence). The CDR3 has 16 residues. CDR3 protein: CAWSVPLAGRTDTQYF. The CDR3 coding sequence is TGTGCCTGGAGTGTACCCCTAGCGGGGCGCACAGATACGCAGTATTTT.

This clonotype was counted a single time. This chain uses TRBV3-1 with TRBJ2-1; D tentatively reads TRBD1 or TRBD2 (5 bases each). There are 16 residues in the CDR3. Germline CDR1 reads LGHDT; CDR2 reads YNNKEL (reference sequence). Trimming left V 5 bases short and J 0 bases short, with 14 bases between. CDR3 sequence: CASSSPTGASYNEQFF. The CDR3 DNA follows: TGTGCCAGCAGCTCGCCAACCGGGGCCTCCTACAATGAGCAGTTCTTC.

This clonotype turned up a few times. This chain links TRBV2 with TRBJ1-1; 7 nucleotides align to TRBD1. The CDR3 sequence is 14 residues long. The germline gives CDR1 SNHLY, CDR2 FYNNEI. Trimming cost V 5 bases and J 1 base; bases outside gene matches: 4. DNA for the CDR3: TGTGCCAGCAGTCCAGACAGGGCGAACACTGAAGCTTTCTTT. Translated: CASSPDRANTEAFF.

This clonotype came up a few times. CDR3 in amino acids: CAWSGGTGGMNTEAFF. The CDR3 DNA is TGTGCCTGGAGTGGGGGGACAGGGGGAATGAACACTGAAGCTTTCTTT. V gene TRBV30 combines with J gene TRBJ1-1; TRBD1 aligns across 11 bases. The junction had 4 bases not matched to a gene; V was cut back by 1 base and J by 0 bases. There are 16 residues in the CDR3. The germline CDR1 and CDR2 sequences are GTSNPN and SVGIG (reference sequence). Full variable domain (rest looked up from reference TRBV30 and TRBJ1-1): SQTIHQWPATLVQPVGSPLSLECTVEGTSNPNLYWYRQAAGRGLQLLFYSVGIGQISSEVPQNLSASRPQDRQFILSSKKLLLSDSGFYLCAWSGGTGGMNTEAFFGQGTRLTVV.

V usage is TRBV7-2 and J usage is TRBJ2-5, with D perhaps assigned TRBD1 or TRBD2 (5 bases each). CDR1 and CDR2 (germline): SGHTA, FQGNSA. The CDR3 runs to 13 residues. V dropped 1 base and J dropped 7 bases, with 10 bases sitting between them. The chain's CDR3 is CASSLGGKGTQYF. CDR3 DNA: TGTGCCAGCAGCTTAGGGGGGAAAGGGACCCAGTACTTC.

The rearrangement links TRBV6-1 to TRBJ1-1; D remains unclear. The CDR3 spans 13 residues. Germline V gene data show CDR1 as MNHNS and CDR2 as SASEGT. V was trimmed by 6 bases and J by 0 bases, leaving 8 bases between them. CDR3 amino acids: CASSRTVNTEAFF. The CDR3 coding sequence is TGTGCCAGCAGCCGGACTGTGAACACTGAAGCTTTCTTT.

This clonotype occurred a few times. This sequence joins TRBV7-6 and TRBJ1-1; D uncertain. The V gene's germline CDR1 is SGHVS and CDR2 FNYEAQ. The CDR3 spans 14 residues. Trimming took 5 bases from V and 5 from J, leaving 15 bases between them. CDR3 protein: CASSNRPRGTEAFF. As DNA, the CDR3 is TGTGCCAGCAGCAACCGACCTAGAGGGACTGAAGCTTTCTTT.

This rearrangement joins TRBV19 to TRBJ1-2; D is perhaps TRBD1 (5 bases). The CDR3 spans 12 residues. From germline, CDR1 is LNHDA and CDR2 SQIVND (reference sequence). Trimming took 5 bases from V and 6 from J, leaving 10 bases between them. CDR3 residues: CASSPWGHGYTF. CDR3 nucleotide sequence: TGTGCCAGTAGTCCGTGGGGCCATGGCTACACCTTC.

This clonotype showed up just a few times. The V call is TRBV7-3, the J call TRBJ1-2; D gene unclear. Trimming cost V 5 bases and J 1 base, with 11 bases left between them. Germline values: CDR1 SGHTA, CDR2 FQGTGA. The CDR3 covers 14 residues. CDR3 residues: CASSQTTDNYGYTF. The CDR3 nucleotides read TGTGCCAGCAGCCAAACGACGGATAACTATGGCTACACCTTC.

CDR3 coding DNA: TGTGCCAGCAGTAGAGACAGGGGGCATGATGAAAAACTGTTTTTT. It is translated as CASSRDRGHDEKLFF. This chain connects TRBV6-1 to TRBJ1-4, with 10 bases lining up with TRBD1. Germline trimming cut 5 bases from V and 6 bases from J; bases unmatched to any gene: 6. This CDR3 comprises 15 residues. Germline-derived CDR1 and CDR2 are MNHNS and SASEGT.

The table lists this clonotype with a few counts. The V call is TRBV6-5, the J call TRBJ1-1; maybe TRBD1 (6 bases). CDR3 size: 11 residues. V gave up 6 bases and J gave up 6 bases, with 8 bases separating them. CDR1 is MNHEY and CDR2 is SVGAGI in the germline V gene. CDR3 protein: CASRYRAEAFF. The CDR3 DNA reads as TGTGCCAGCAGGTACAGGGCTGAAGCTTTCTTT.

In this sample, this clonotype turned up a few times. The rearrangement links TRBV12-5 to TRBJ1-5; D is ambiguous. This CDR3 is built from 14 residues. The ends were cut back, 3 bases at V and 6 bases at J, with 12 bases in the middle. Per germline, CDR1 LGHNT and CDR2 FRNRAP. Here the CDR3 reads CASGLSVVGQPQHF. The CDR3 region has the DNA TGTGCTAGTGGTTTAAGTGTAGTGGGTCAGCCCCAGCATTTT.

The V gene is TRBV5-1, the J gene TRBJ2-3; 15 bases match TRBD2. The CDR3 length is 17 residues. Germline trimming cut 0 bases from V and 5 bases from J; bases unmatched to any gene: 4. Germline CDR1 and CDR2: SGHRS and YFSETQ. In DNA, the CDR3 is TGCGCCAGCAGCTTGGGAAGGACTAGCGGGGGGGAAGATACGCAGTATTTT. Its protein is CASSLGRTSGGEDTQYF.